Listed below are T cell receptor beta chains from one sample, sequenced in a study of shared clonotypes between healthy human individuals. TCRdb's copy holds only in-frame clones and misses some; the assay was immunoSEQ multiplex PCR. The sample lists 2 million to 3 million clones; around 94% were seen once. The material sequenced was naive CD4+ T cells sorted from blood. Receptor source: a man younger than 30 in good health. CDR3s include the opening cysteine and the closing phenylalanine or tryptophan. A D gene is named only where the DNA matches it firmly. Where a row states a size, it is once, few, many or the class of an expanded clone; other rows omit it.

clone_size	v_call	j_call	d_call	cdr3_nt	cdr3_aa
-	TRBV30	TRBJ2-7	TRBD2	TGTGCCTGGAGTGTATGGGGGGGAGAGCAGTACTTC	CAWSVWGGEQYF
-	TRBV19	TRBJ2-1	TRBD2	TGTGCCAGTAGTTTCGAGACTAGCGATGAGCAGTTCTTC	CASSFETSDEQFF
-	TRBV5-6	TRBJ1-2	-	TGTGCCAGCAGCTTGGGCACTAAGTATGGCTACACCTTC	CASSLGTKYGYTF
few	TRBV25-1	TRBJ2-3	-	TGTGCCAGCAGTGAGAACAGGTTTCCAGATACGCAGTATTTT	CASSENRFPDTQYF
-	TRBV4-1	TRBJ1-1	-	TGCGCCAGCAGCCAAAAAGGAATACGAAACACTGAAGCTTTCTTT	CASSQKGIRNTEAFF
few	TRBV11-2	TRBJ1-1	-	TGTGCCAGCAGCTTAGGTATGAACACTGAAGCTTTCTTT	CASSLGMNTEAFF
-	TRBV5-1	TRBJ2-1	TRBD2	TGCGCCAGCAGCTTGGGAGGCCGGGGGGGCCGAGATGAGCAGTTCTTC	CASSLGGRGGRDEQFF
once	TRBV11-3	TRBJ2-7	-	TGTGCCAGCAGCTCGGGCCCCGGTGGGAAGGAAAGCTACGAGCAGTACTTC	CASSSGPGGKESYEQYF
-	TRBV7-9	TRBJ1-2	TRBD1	TGTGCCAGCACCACGACAGGGGGTAGTTATGGCTACACCTTC	CASTTTGGSYGYTF
once	TRBV5-4	TRBJ2-3	-	TGTGCCAGCAGCTTGACCCTCTGGGCGAGGGGCACAGATACGCAGTATTTT	CASSLTLWARGTDTQYF
-	TRBV28	TRBJ2-1	-	TGTGCCAGCAGTACCTACCCGGAGGGGGCCAATGAGCAGTTCTTC	CASSTYPEGANEQFF
-	TRBV5-4	TRBJ2-1	-	TGTGCCAGCAGCTCCAACCCTCGAAAGAAACCGAACGATGAGCAGTTCTTC	CASSSNPRKKPNDEQFF
-	TRBV7-2	TRBJ2-2	-	TGTGCCAGCAGCAAAGGGGGGAACACCGGGGAGCTGTTTTTT	CASSKGGNTGELFF
-	TRBV5-1	TRBJ2-3	-	TGCGCCAGCAGCGGGACAACAGGGAGGAGGGTCCCTCTCCCTAGGACAGATACGCAGTATTTT	CASSGTTGRRVPLPRTDTQYF